These 2 T cell receptor beta chains came from one sample sequenced in a study of neurological immune-mediated disorders. TCRdb redid the calling of the 5' RACE reads with MiXCR, one entry per CDR3 protein. Of 35,000 to 40,000 distinct CDR3 sequences listed, 11% were seen once; the top ten hold around 4%. Material: CD4+ T cells from blood. Receptor source: a woman aged 25 to 39 with HTLV-1-associated myelopathy (HAM/TSP).

The sample holds many counts of this clonotype. The chain employs TRBV6-1 and TRBJ2-7; D might be TRBD1 (6 bases). The CDR3 extends over 13 amino acids. Trimming removed 3 bases from V and 6 bases from J, with 12 bases in between. CDR1 is MNHNS and CDR2 is SASEGT in the germline V gene. The CDR3 here is CASSESRGREQYF. CDR3 DNA: TGTGCCAGCAGTGAGAGCAGGGGACGCGAGCAGTACTTC.

This clonotype was seen at least ten times. The chain recombines TRBV5-1 with TRBJ2-2; D remains unclear. The CDR3 length is 15 residues. Germline CDR1 and CDR2: SGHRS and YFSETQ. V lost 4 bases to trimming and J lost 2 bases, with 12 bases between them. CDR3 in amino acids: CASSRPTENTGELFF. The CDR3 DNA reads TGCGCCAGCAGCCGGCCAACGGAAAACACCGGGGAGCTGTTTTTT.